The 23 T cell receptor beta chains listed next were all sequenced from one sample in a study of blood T cell repertoires in COVID-19. Libraries were prepared by immunoSEQ multiplex PCR; TCRdb keeps only in-frame clonotypes and omits some of them. The data contain about 480,000 clones, 85% to 90% of them singletons. The sequencing sample was made of peripheral blood. The source of these receptors is a woman aged 45-59 years with COVID-19, enrolled during active disease.

The J gene is TRBJ1-6, the V gene TRBV4-1; TRBD1 is a possible D gene (6 bases). Trimming stripped 2 bases from V and 7 bases from J, with 9 bases between. The CDR3 runs to 14 residues. Germline-derived CDR1 and CDR2 are MGHRA and YSYEKL. The CDR3 is CASSQRQENSPLHF. Written as DNA, the CDR3 is TGCGCCAGCAGCCAAAGACAGGAGAATTCACCCCTCCACTTT.

The V call is TRBV29-1, the J call TRBJ1-1, with 7 bases aligning to TRBD1. CDR1 SQVTM and CDR2 ANQGSEA come from the germline V gene. V dropped 3 bases and J dropped 10; count of bases not matched to a gene: 5. This CDR3 has 11 amino acids. CDR3 sequence reads: CSVEDRKGAFF. CDR3 coding DNA: TGCAGCGTTGAGGACAGGAAGGGAGCTTTCTTT.

To note about this clone: An end of the junction does not agree with germline; a read error may underlie this. This rearrangement joins TRBV30 to TRBJ1-1; a weak D match, TRBD1 (6 bases). Germline assignment: CDR1 GTSNPN and CDR2 SVGIG (reference sequence). The CDR3 extends over 11 amino acids. The CDR3 here is CARRGGTEAFF. The CDR3 coding sequence is TGTGCCCGGAGGGGGGGGACTGAAGCTTTCTTT.

V gene TRBV6-5 combines with J gene TRBJ2-7; 7 bases align to TRBD2. This CDR3 is 14 amino acids long. Germline trimming cut 7 bases from V and 0 bases from J; bases unmatched to any gene: 6. Looked up from germline, CDR1 is MNHEY and CDR2 is SVGAGI. This CDR3 is CASTWGGSSYEQYF. The CDR3 nucleotides read TGTGCCAGCACCTGGGGGGGTAGCTCCTACGAGCAGTACTTC.

The rearrangement joins TRBV5-1 to TRBJ2-5; perhaps TRBD2 as D (6 bases). Trimming took off 4 bases at V and 2 bases at J, with 15 bases between the two ends. CDR3 size: 15 residues. Germline V CDR1 and CDR2: SGHRS, YFSETQ. The CDR3 spells CASSPFRTIQETQYF. As DNA, the CDR3 is TGCGCCAGCAGCCCCTTCCGGACTATTCAAGAGACCCAGTACTTC.

J is TRBJ2-2 and V is TRBV18; 11 nucleotides agree with TRBD1. After removal of 6 bases from V and 6 bases from J, the junction contained 15 bases not matched to a gene. The length of the CDR3 is 18 residues. From germline, CDR1 is KGHSH and CDR2 LQKENI. The CDR3 spells CASSPSLLRDRGSGELFF. The CDR3 nucleotides are TGTGCCAGCTCGCCCTCACTGCTACGGGACAGGGGGTCCGGGGAGCTGTTTTTT.

The J gene is TRBJ1-3, the V gene TRBV11-2; the match to TRBD1 covers 7 bases. Losses at the gene ends were 5 bases for V and 4 bases for J; bases not matched to a gene: 8. The CDR3 is made up of 15 amino acids. Per germline, CDR1 SGHAT and CDR2 FQNNGV. CDR3 nucleotides: TGTGCCAGCAGCCCAAAAGGACAGGTCGGAAACACCATATATTTT. This sequence encodes CASSPKGQVGNTIYF.

V is TRBV5-1 and J is TRBJ2-1; D perhaps matches TRBD1 (5 bases). CDR1 is SGHRS, CDR2 YFSETQ, per germline. CDR3 length equals 14 residues. Trimming took off 0 bases at V and 7 bases at J, with 11 bases between the two ends. The CDR3 DNA is TGCGCCAGCAGCTTGGAGGATCCAGGGAATGAGCAGTTCTTC. This encodes CASSLEDPGNEQFF. Together with reference TRBV5-1 and TRBJ2-1, the CDR3 gives the full variable domain: KAGVTQTPRYLIKTRGQQVTLSCSPISGHRSVSWYQQTPGQGLQFLFEYFSETQRNKGNFPGRFSGRQFSNSRSEMNVSTLELGDSALYLCASSLEDPGNEQFFGPGTRLTVL.

This clone was seen more than once but under ten times. Other nucleotide sequences in the sample specify the same CDR3. The chain has TRBV29-1 and TRBJ1-1, with D possibly TRBD1 on 5 matching bases. Germline CDR1 SQVTM, CDR2 ANQGSEA. V gave up 7 bases and J gave up 4 bases, with 16 bases separating them. CDR3 size: 13 residues. The CDR3 spells CSARRQGGTEAFF. The CDR3 nucleotides read TGCAGCGCCCGCCGCCAGGGTGGCACTGAAGCTTTCTTT.

The chain joins TRBV11-2 to TRBJ1-1; the D gene is possibly TRBD1 (6 bases). The CDR3 length is 12 residues. The germline V and J ends were trimmed by 0 bases and 7 bases, with 6 bases remaining between them. Germline loops: CDR1 SGHAT, CDR2 FQNNGV. CDR3 in DNA: TGTGCCAGCAGCTTAGAGGACAGTGAAGCTTTCTTT. Translating it yields CASSLEDSEAFF.

This chain joins TRBV10-2 and TRBJ1-2; no firm D call. In germline, CDR1 is WSHSY, CDR2 SAAADI. V lost 4 bases to trimming and J lost 4 bases, with 16 bases between them. CDR3 length: 15 residues. CDR3 residues: CASSAQQLTPYGYTF. In DNA, the CDR3 is TGCGCCAGCAGTGCTCAACAGCTAACCCCCTATGGCTACACCTTC.

V usage is TRBV5-4 and J usage is TRBJ2-2; no firm D call. The CDR3 totals 15 residues. Trimming stripped 0 bases from V and 4 bases from J, with 10 bases between. Germline V CDR1 and CDR2: SGHNT, YYREEE (reference sequence). This CDR3 is CASSLGSGPTGELFF. For the CDR3, the DNA is TGTGCCAGCAGCTTGGGATCGGGTCCCACCGGGGAGCTGTTTTTT.

This clone was recorded only once. The chain employs TRBV18 and TRBJ1-6; D not resolved. Trimming pared 3 bases from V and 0 bases from J, leaving 9 bases between. Germline assignment: CDR1 KGHSH and CDR2 LQKENI. This CDR3 has 16 residues. The CDR3 protein is CASSPSKSSYNSPLHF. The DNA of the CDR3 is TGTGCCAGCTCACCGAGCAAAAGCTCCTATAATTCACCCCTCCACTTT.

This clone showed up just once. J is TRBJ1-2 and V is TRBV7-9; D not resolved. Trimming cost V 2 bases and J 8 bases, with 21 bases left between them. This CDR3 has 16 amino acids. The germline V gene encodes CDR1 SEHNR and CDR2 FQNEAQ (reference sequence). The CDR3 DNA follows: TGTGCCAGCAGCTTAAATCTGGCCCTGCCCGAGCGCGGCTACACCTTC. It is translated as CASSLNLALPERGYTF. Drawing the rest from reference TRBV7-9 and TRBJ1-2, the complete variable domain is DTGVSQNPRHKITKRGQNVTFRCDPISEHNRLYWYRQTLGQGPEFLTYFQNEAQLEKSRLLSDRFSAERPKGSFSTLEIQRTEQGDSAMYLCASSLNLALPERGYTFGSGTRLTVV.

The V gene is TRBV7-9, the J gene TRBJ2-6, with 7 bases lining up with TRBD2. J was trimmed by 1 base and V by 2 bases; bases with no gene match: 8. CDR3 length equals 18 residues. Germline V gene data show CDR1 as SEHNR and CDR2 as FQNEAQ (reference sequence). The CDR3 reads CASSLIPGGRSGANVLTF. As DNA, the CDR3 is TGTGCCAGCAGCTTAATTCCGGGAGGTCGGTCTGGGGCCAACGTCCTGACTTTC. Full variable domain (remainder filled in from reference TRBV7-9 and TRBJ2-6): DTGVSQNPRHKITKRGQNVTFRCDPISEHNRLYWYRQTLGQGPEFLTYFQNEAQLEKSRLLSDRFSAERPKGSFSTLEIQRTEQGDSAMYLCASSLIPGGRSGANVLTFGAGSRLTVL.

V and J are TRBV18 and TRBJ1-1, with a weak D call TRBD1 (6 bases). The CDR3 extends over 17 amino acids. The germline V gene encodes CDR1 KGHSH and CDR2 LQKENI. V shed 3 bases and J shed 3 bases, with 20 bases lying between them. The CDR3 nucleotides read TGTGCCAGCTCACCGAGGACAGCTCACCAGGGGTACACTGAAGCTTTCTTT. Translation: CASSPRTAHQGYTEAFF.

Comment on this clone: Other DNA sequences in this sample translate to the same CDR3. J is TRBJ1-5 and V is TRBV30, with 9 bases fitting TRBD1. CDR1 and CDR2 from the germline V gene are GTSNPN and SVGIG (reference sequence). This CDR3 is 12 amino acids long. The J segment lost 4 bases and the V segment lost 5 bases, leaving 0 bases of the junction unmatched. The CDR3 loop is CAWDRGNQPQHF. CDR3 coding DNA: TGTGCCTGGGACAGGGGGAATCAGCCCCAGCATTTT.

The chain uses TRBV28 and TRBJ1-2; 9 nucleotides align to TRBD1. V lost 4 bases and J lost 6; bases outside the gene matches: 9. The CDR3 has 15 amino acids. The germline CDR1 and CDR2 sequences are MDHEN and SYDVKM. The CDR3 is CASSSTGGSVDGYTF. The CDR3 nucleotides read TGTGCCAGCAGTTCAACAGGGGGCAGCGTCGATGGCTACACCTTC.

The gene calls are TRBV7-2 and TRBJ1-5; a weak D match, TRBD1 (5 bases). Trimming removed 6 bases from V and 4 bases from J, with 10 bases in between. The length of the CDR3 is 13 residues. The germline gives CDR1 SGHTA, CDR2 FQGNSA. The CDR3 region has the DNA TGTGCCAGCAGTGGGGGGGGGAATCAGCCCCAGCATTTT. Its translation: CASSGGGNQPQHF.

The CDR3 protein is CASSPGTGSSSYEQYF. The CDR3 DNA reads as TGTGCCAGCAGCCCAGGGACAGGCTCAAGCTCCTACGAGCAGTACTTC. The rearrangement uses TRBV9 and TRBJ2-7; 8 bases line up with TRBD1. Germline assignment: CDR1 SGDLS and CDR2 YYNGEE. This CDR3 contains 16 residues. V was clipped by 4 bases and J by 0 bases; unmatched bases: 9.

The rearrangement joins TRBV19 to TRBJ1-2; D gene ambiguous. The CDR3 loop spans 14 amino acids. The germline CDR1 and CDR2 sequences are LNHDA and SQIVND (reference sequence). V dropped 2 bases and J dropped 2 bases, with 9 bases sitting between them. This CDR3 is CASSISRGNYGYTF. The CDR3 bases are TGTGCCAGTAGTATAAGCCGGGGAAACTATGGCTACACCTTC.

V usage is TRBV19 and J usage is TRBJ1-1; D uncertain. The length of the CDR3 is 12 residues. CDR1 is LNHDA, CDR2 SQIVND, per germline (reference sequence). Trimming stripped 0 bases from V and 11 bases from J, with 10 bases between. The CDR3 is CASSIESSSAFF. For the CDR3, the DNA is TGTGCCAGTAGTATAGAGAGTTCCTCCGCTTTCTTT. Based on the CDR3 plus reference TRBV19 and TRBJ1-1, the full variable domain is DGGITQSPKYLFRKEGQNVTLSCEQNLNHDAMYWYRQDPGQGLRLIYYSQIVNDFQKGDIAEGYSVSREKKESFPLTVTSAQKNPTAFYLCASSIESSSAFFGQGTRLTVV.

The gene calls are TRBV2 and TRBJ1-4; tentative D call: TRBD1 (6 bases). V lost 6 bases and J 0 bases, leaving 11 bases between the germline ends. Germline V gene data show CDR1 as SNHLY and CDR2 as FYNNEI. The CDR3 extends over 15 amino acids. Written as DNA, the CDR3 is TGTGCCAGCAGCCTTCGACAGGCAACTAATGAAAAACTGTTTTTT. It codes for CASSLRQATNEKLFF.